These T cell receptor beta chains were read from a single sample in a study of T-cell reconstitution after alpha-beta-depleted transplantation in children. In TCRdb, the PCR reads were re-called with MiXCR into one record per CDR3 protein. Altogether 150,000 to 250,000 distinct CDR3 sequences are present, about 14% being singletons, with the ten largest covering less than 15%. The sample consisted of PBMCs from the stem cell graft donor, taken from the stem cell graft. These TCRs come from a human donor who donated a stem cell graft to a child with acute lymphoblastic leukemia. CDR3s include the opening cysteine and the closing phenylalanine or tryptophan. D genes are given only for firm matches.

v_call d_call cdr3_aa
TRBV12-3/TRBV12-4 - CASSFSTNGNTIYF
TRBV19 TRBD2 CASSIGLGLAGGNEQFF
TRBV5-1 - CASSLGRGPTDTQYF
TRBV12-3/TRBV12-4 TRBD1 CASSLGPGTGPLEEQFF
TRBV11-1 - CASSSPIFTGTVHTGELFF
TRBV7-9 - CASSQTGGNDEQYF
TRBV20-1 TRBD2 CSGFKQGTSGSPETQYF
TRBV4-1 - CASSQVTGNQPQHF
TRBV12-3/TRBV12-4 - CASSFLSGAGGKYSGANVLTF
TRBV20-1 - CSATDLSGNTIYF
TRBV5-1 - CASSTVSTYNEQFF
TRBV6-5 - CASSYRDFRGYNEQFF
TRBV20-1 TRBD2 CSARDGSRGLAEITDTQYF
TRBV4-2 - CASSQGFRYTDTQYF
TRBV7-9 - CASRPGAEANYGYTF
TRBV10-1 TRBD2 CASSRLAGAREQYF
TRBV6-2/TRBV6-3 TRBD2 CASRSALAGPYNEQFF
TRBV7-9 TRBD2 CAVSGRATDTQYF
TRBV18 - CASSPPEARRDTQYF
TRBV18 - CASSPTNRDAYGYTF
TRBV29-1 - CSSALRRRQETQYF
TRBV29-1 - CSVVGNEKLFF
TRBV20-1 TRBD2 CSASLSGRGNNEQFF
TRBV5-5 TRBD2 CASSFYSGSGADTQYF
TRBV20-1 - CSAREATGLSYEQYF
TRBV5-5 TRBD2 CASRRVAGSGDEQFF
TRBV5-4 - CASSLAVTSTDTQYF
TRBV20-1 - CSAESPSPMNTEAFF
TRBV20-1 - CSARGGNQPQHF
TRBV2 TRBD1 CASRGERTGNTEAFF
TRBV7-9 - CASSLLAGIHEQYF
TRBV28 TRBD1 CASSEISGTDNTGELFF
TRBV20-1 TRBD2 CSASPGLASDTQYF
TRBV12-3/TRBV12-4 TRBD1 CASSIRGAQGAEAFF
TRBV5-1 - CASSTDGPNTGELFF
TRBV6-2/TRBV6-3 - CASRKIGTANTEAFF
TRBV29-1 TRBD1 CSAGAGGGYEQYF
TRBV28 - CASSPLLGSASYEQYF
TRBV30 - CAWTGERDSPLHF
TRBV20-1 TRBD1 CSAGDPRAGGLNTEAFF
TRBV18 TRBD1 CASSPDRVPETQYF
TRBV29-1 - CSVALPRQGATNEKLFF
TRBV19 - CASSILAGTGELFF
TRBV28 - CASSLSQSSQPQHF
TRBV2 TRBD1 CASRPARGGSDSPLHF
TRBV28 TRBD2 CASRTSGRIKQYF
TRBV9 - CASSPWTANYGYTF
TRBV7-2 TRBD1 CASSLAPGQKETQYF
TRBV7-2 - CASSLARGNTQYF
TRBV20-1 TRBD2 CSARDSYRLAGAGEQYF
TRBV12-3/TRBV12-4 TRBD1 CASRPRDRGKEKLFF
TRBV7-8 - CASSFGSRGVYEQYF